The present entry profiles one T cell receptor (beta chain) with its context. The CDR3 totals 12 residues. Per germline, CDR1 MDHEN and CDR2 SYDVKM. The ends were cut back, 2 bases at V and 7 bases at J, with 6 bases in the middle. These data originate in a study of blood T cell repertoires in COVID-19. Across the study: The United States, Italy and Spain provided the acute and convalescent COVID-19 samples.

Sequencing used immunoSEQ multiplex PCR; TCRdb keeps in-frame clones, though not all of them. The repertoire holds approximately 50,000 clones, with around 83% as singletons. The chain employs TRBV28 and TRBJ2-1; D uncertain. The sample consisted of peripheral blood. This receptor was identified in a human donor in a cohort sampled during active COVID-19. The CDR3 loop is CASSLTWNEQFF. DNA for the CDR3: TGTGCCAGCAGTTTAACTTGGAATGAGCAGTTCTTC.